A selection of T cell receptor beta chains follows, all from one sample in a study of T-cell reconstitution after alpha-beta-depleted transplantation in children. TCRdb ran MiXCR on the PCR reads and lists one entry per CDR3 protein. The sample shows approximately 34,000 distinct CDR3 sequences, around 6% of them seen only once. This specimen consisted of peripheral blood, obtained 60 days after TCRalphabeta/CD19-depleted stem cell transplant. The receptors here all came from a child under two years old who had a stem cell transplant for acute myeloid leukemia, so the T cells may come from the graft donor. The CDR3 runs from the conserved cysteine through the conserved F or W. The D gene is left open where the match is weak. Some rows mark clone size as missing; the rest say once, few, many or name a class of expanded clone.

TRBJ2-7	-	TRBV28	many	CASSLWGGTAYEQYF	TGTGCCAGCAGTTTATGGGGCGGGACCGCCTACGAGCAGTACTTC
TRBJ2-7	-	TRBV28	many	CASSHKKGERSEQYF	TGTGCCAGCAGCCATAAGAAGGGGGAACGGAGCGAGCAGTACTTC
TRBJ1-1	-	TRBV5-1	many	CASSSGVDTEAFF	TGCGCCAGCAGCTCGGGGGTGGACACTGAAGCTTTCTTT
TRBJ2-2	TRBD2	TRBV7-3	few	CASSLNRLLAGGPVENTGELFF	TGTGCCAGCAGCTTAAATAGGCTCCTAGCGGGGGGGCCGGTGGAGAACACCGGGGAGCTGTTTTTT
TRBJ2-7	-	TRBV7-1	-	CASSSPQSYEQYF	TGTGCCAGCAGCTCCCCCCAGTCTTACGAGCAGTACTTC
TRBJ2-1	TRBD1	TRBV20-1	many	CSARETLVTGESYNEQFF	TGCAGTGCTAGAGAAACCCTCGTGACAGGGGAATCCTACAATGAGCAGTTCTTC
TRBJ2-1	-	TRBV28	many	CASSRPGTGTDEQFF	TGTGCCAGCAGCCGGCCTGGTACGGGGACGGATGAGCAGTTCTTC
TRBJ2-7	-	TRBV6-2/TRBV6-3	many	CASRGATYNEQYF	TGTGCCAGCAGGGGGGCAACCTACAACGAGCAGTACTTC
TRBJ2-5	TRBD2	TRBV10-3	many	CAISDRGTSGGQTQYF	TGTGCCATCAGTGACCGAGGGACTAGCGGGGGCCAGACCCAGTACTTC
TRBJ2-5	TRBD2	TRBV12-3/TRBV12-4	many	CASSGTSGRALETQYF	TGTGCCAGCAGTGGGACTAGCGGGAGGGCCCTAGAGACCCAGTACTTC
TRBJ2-3	TRBD2	TRBV7-3	many	CASSLGGSRTDTQYF	TGTGCCAGCAGCTTAGGCGGGAGCCGCACAGATACGCAGTATTTT
TRBJ2-1	-	TRBV7-8	many	CASIPRGYSYNEQFF	TGTGCCAGCATCCCCCGGGGGTACTCCTACAATGAGCAGTTCTTC
TRBJ2-7	-	TRBV20-1	medium-sized	CSARDPTSNYEQYF	TGCAGTGCTAGAGATCCTACATCCAACTACGAGCAGTACTTC
TRBJ2-7	TRBD2	TRBV14	many	CASSQDLQRGYEQYF	TGTGCCAGCAGCCAAGATCTCCAGCGGGGCTACGAGCAGTACTTC
TRBJ2-2	-	TRBV20-1	-	CSAPSRGAPGELFF	TGCAGTGCTCCCTCGAGGGGCGCACCCGGGGAGCTGTTTTTT
TRBJ2-7	-	TRBV9	many	CASSVDDRFYEQYF	TGTGCCAGCAGCGTAGACGACAGGTTCTACGAGCAGTACTTC
TRBJ2-3	-	TRBV7-9	few	CASTFGTVTDTQYF	TGTGCCAGCACCTTTGGGACGGTGACAGATACGCAGTATTTT
TRBJ1-1	-	TRBV20-1	many	CSARGTTGREIMNTEAFF	TGCAGTGCTAGAGGTACCACGGGGAGAGAAATCATGAACACTGAAGCTTTCTTT
TRBJ2-7	-	TRBV20-1	many	CSARVGGEQYF	TGCAGTGCTAGAGTGGGAGGCGAGCAGTACTTC
TRBJ2-2	-	TRBV7-3	many	CASSLVTKAGELFF	TGTGCCAGCAGCCTGGTCACAAAAGCCGGGGAGCTGTTTTTT
TRBJ2-3	-	TRBV7-7	many	CASSLEGPDTQYF	TGTGCCAGCAGCTTGGAGGGACCAGATACGCAGTATTTT
TRBJ1-5	-	TRBV6-1	many	CASSDTRQLDQPQHF	TGTGCCAGCAGTGATACTAGGCAGCTTGATCAGCCCCAGCATTTT
TRBJ1-1	-	TRBV4-3	few	CASSQATALNTEAFF	TGCGCCAGCAGCCAGGCGACAGCACTGAACACTGAAGCTTTCTTT
TRBJ2-5	TRBD2	TRBV6-5	few	CASSYSASGSETQYF	TGTGCCAGCAGTTACTCGGCTAGCGGGAGTGAGACCCAGTACTTC
TRBJ2-7	-	TRBV20-1	many	CSASDYEQYF	TGCAGTGCATCGGACTACGAGCAGTACTTC
TRBJ1-2	-	TRBV4-2	many	CASSQDLDGNYGYTF	TGTGCCAGCAGCCAAGATTTGGACGGAAACTATGGCTACACCTTC
TRBJ2-7	-	TRBV27	many	CASSSPRGRRDEQYF	TGTGCCAGCAGTTCCCCCCGGGGGCGGCGGGACGAGCAGTACTTC
TRBJ2-7	TRBD1	TRBV24-1	many	CATSDPGTGGYEQYF	TGTGCCACCAGTGACCCCGGGACAGGGGGCTACGAGCAGTACTTC
TRBJ2-2	TRBD1	TRBV2	many	CATATGGTGELFF	TGTGCCACCGCGACAGGGGGCACCGGGGAGCTGTTTTTT
TRBJ2-1	TRBD2	TRBV7-9	many	CASSPTTSGQLRNEQFF	TGTGCCAGCAGCCCGACGACTAGCGGGCAGCTGAGAAATGAGCAGTTCTTC
TRBJ2-5	TRBD2	TRBV4-2	many	CASSQEIMLAGKETQYF	TGTGCCAGCAGCCAAGAGATTATGCTAGCGGGGAAAGAGACCCAGTACTTC
TRBJ1-2	-	TRBV9	-	CASSPLDGGEGYGYTF	TGTGCCAGCAGCCCCTTGGATGGGGGAGAGGGGTATGGCTACACCTTC
TRBJ2-1	-	TRBV6-2/TRBV6-3	many	CASSYSVNEQFF	TGTGCCAGCAGTTACTCGGTCAATGAGCAGTTCTTC
TRBJ2-5	-	TRBV4-3	many	CASSQGLRETQYF	TGCGCCAGCAGCCAGGGACTGCGAGAGACCCAGTACTTC
TRBJ1-5	-	TRBV7-2	many	CASSLGAAQHF	TGTGCCAGCAGCTTAGGGGCGGCCCAGCATTTT
TRBJ1-1	TRBD1	TRBV7-9	many	CASSPGGGMNTEAFF	TGTGCCAGCAGTCCAGGGGGCGGGATGAACACTGAAGCTTTCTTT